The following is a TCR beta chain sequence with its context. CDR1 MNHEY and CDR2 SMNVEV come from the germline V gene (reference sequence). The V gene lost 2 bases and the J gene lost 6 bases, with 13 bases spanning the gap. CDR3 length equals 14 residues. Assay: immunoSEQ multiplex PCR; the TCRdb copy retains only in-frame clones and omits some. The sample has approximately 45,000 clones; approximately 90% are singletons. The data were obtained in a study of T cell changes during pregnancy in multiple sclerosis. The chain combines TRBV27 with TRBJ1-2; D remains unclear. This receptor was identified in a female donor with multiple sclerosis, enrolled in a pregnancy study. Here the sequenced sample was CD8+ T cells from peripheral blood mononuclear cells, taken in the second trimester of pregnancy. The CDR3 DNA reads TGTGCCAGCAGTTTAAATCATCCTTTAGATGGCTACACCTTC. Amino acid sequence: CASSLNHPLDGYTF.